This section outlines one T cell receptor (beta chain) sequence together with its context. The antigen is not known. The CDR3 totals 15 residues. J was trimmed by 6 bases and V by 5 bases; bases with no gene match: 8. CDR1 and CDR2 (germline): WSHSY, SAAADI. The sample originates from a study of CD8+ T cells in alopecia areata. General study points: Clarity of TCR sharing across patients fell short of that in mice, possibly HLA-related.

RNA was isolated and reverse transcribed to cDNA, the sequencing template. Sequencing was performed with immunoSEQ multiplex PCR; in TCRdb, only in-frame clones are kept and a portion is missing. This sample has around 7,000 clones, with just over 65% found just once. Patients with alopecia areata provided lesional scalp punch biopsies as well as peripheral blood. Sample: skin, taken at week 0. The sequence came from a human donor with alopecia areata. V and J are TRBV10-2 and TRBJ2-2; 8 bases are shared with TRBD2. CDR3 bases: TGCGCCAGCAGTTTCGGGGGGGCCGGTGCCGGGGAGCTGTTTTTT. It is translated as CASSFGGAGAGELFF.